Listed below are T cell receptor beta chains from one sample, sequenced in a study of early T cells in non-severe SARS-CoV-2 infection. Via MiXCR, TCRdb re-called the 5' RACE reads, giving one row per CDR3 protein. The table has 100,000 or so distinct CDR3 sequences, about 12% seen once. The specimen sequenced was whole blood. All receptors come from an adult who was a healthcare worker with PCR-confirmed SARS-CoV-2 infection or an uninfected control (not recorded which). Each CDR3 is given with its conserved first and last residue. D genes are given only for firm matches. A clone size is listed for some rows: how often the clone was seen (once, few, many), or a class if it is expanded.

>-|14|-|TRBV7-9|TRBJ2-3
TGTGCCAGCAGCCCTGGGACGGGCACAGATACGCAGTATTTT
CASSPGTGTDTQYF
>few|16|TRBD2|TRBV5-4|TRBJ2-3
TGTGCCAGCAGCTCAGAGGGACTAGCAGACACAGATACGCAGTATTTT
CASSSEGLADTDTQYF
>many|15|-|TRBV3-1|TRBJ1-2
TGTGCCAGCAGCCCAAGGACACTACAGACTCATGGCTACACCTTC
CASSPRTLQTHGYTF
>few|14|-|TRBV20-1|TRBJ1-2
TGCAGTGCTGAGGCGGCCCGGGCCCAGGATGGCTACACCTTC
CSAEAARAQDGYTF
>few|17|-|TRBV11-2|TRBJ2-1
TGTGCCAGCAGCACCCAACAGAGCGGATCCCCCTACAATGAGCAGTTCTTC
CASSTQQSGSPYNEQFF
>many|13|-|TRBV30|TRBJ1-2
TGTGCCTGGGGGAATGGAGGGGCTGGTGGCTACACCTTC
CAWGNGGAGGYTF
>many|15|TRBD2|TRBV3-1|TRBJ2-3
TGTGCCAGCAGCCAGACTAGCGGGAGTTCAGATACGCAGTATTTT
CASSQTSGSSDTQYF
>-|11|-|TRBV20-1|TRBJ2-3
TGCAGTGCTAGAGATGCATATACGCAGTATTTT
CSARDAYTQYF
>-|15|-|TRBV6-5|TRBJ1-6
TGTGCCAGCAGATCCGACAGGAGCTATAATTCACCCCTCCACTTT
CASRSDRSYNSPLHF
>-|15|TRBD1|TRBV7-9|TRBJ2-1
TGTGCCAGCAGCTGGGCGACAGGGGGGCCTAATGAGCAGTTCTTC
CASSWATGGPNEQFF
>-|20|TRBD2|TRBV4-1|TRBJ2-1
TGCGCCAGCAGCCAAGTTAGAGTAGCGGGAGACCGAAGCTCCTACAATGAGCAGTTCTTC
CASSQVRVAGDRSSYNEQFF
>few|16|TRBD2|TRBV12-3/TRBV12-4|TRBJ2-3
TGTGCCAGCAGTCGCCCGACTAGCCCCGTTGGGGATACGCAGTATTTT
CASSRPTSPVGDTQYF
>few|14|-|TRBV6-5|TRBJ1-1
TGTGCCAGCAGTTACTCGGATCCCGACACTGAAGCTTTCTTT
CASSYSDPDTEAFF
>few|14|-|TRBV12-3/TRBV12-4|TRBJ2-1
TGTGCCAGCAGGGTCTTGGGCCTTGACAATGAGCAGTTCTTC
CASRVLGLDNEQFF
>many|17|-|TRBV6-1|TRBJ2-2
TGTGCCAGCATGAGCCCAGCATGGGTCGCCGGCACCGGGGAGCTGTTTTTT
CASMSPAWVAGTGELFF
>few|12|-|TRBV7-3|TRBJ2-2
TGTGCCAGCAGCCTTAACACCGGGGAGCTGTTTTTT
CASSLNTGELFF
>few|14|-|TRBV21-1|TRBJ1-5
TGTGCCAGCAGCAACGTGGGAGGCAATCAGCCCCAGCATTTT
CASSNVGGNQPQHF
>few|14|-|TRBV6-6|TRBJ2-1
TGTGCCAGCAGTTACTCGGGGTATCAGAATGAGCAGTTCTTC
CASSYSGYQNEQFF
>many|14|-|TRBV20-1|TRBJ2-5
TGCAGTGCTCACCCCTCACAGAATCAAGAGACCCAGTACTTC
CSAHPSQNQETQYF
>few|16|TRBD2|TRBV7-2|TRBJ2-5
TGTGCCAGCAGCCCCCGACTAGCGGGAGGCCAAGAGACCCAGTACTTC
CASSPRLAGGQETQYF
>many|13|-|TRBV11-2|TRBJ1-4
TGTGCCAGCAGCTTAGAACAGAGCCGAAAACTGTTTTTT
CASSLEQSRKLFF
>-|12|-|TRBV11-1|TRBJ2-1
TGTGCCAGCAGCTTAGTCAATGGATGGCAGTTCTTC
CASSLVNGWQFF
>few|15|-|TRBV19|TRBJ2-1
TGTGCCAGTAGTATTGGCTTAGGCCCTGGGTCAGAGCAGTTCTTC
CASSIGLGPGSEQFF
>once|13|-|TRBV28|TRBJ2-7
TGTGCCAGCAGTTTGGGTGGGGGACCCCGGCCGTACTTC
CASSLGGGPRPYF
>many|14|TRBD1|TRBV5-1|TRBJ2-5
TGCGCCAGCCACGGGACAGCTTTTCAAGAGACCCAGTACTTC
CASHGTAFQETQYF
>many|15|-|TRBV27|TRBJ2-7
TGTGCCAGCAGTTTATCGCTGACTCTTTCAAACGAGCAGTACTTC
CASSLSLTLSNEQYF
>many|14|-|TRBV24-1|TRBJ2-1
TGTGCCACCAGTGAGAGGGAAAGTCGCAATGAGCAGTTCTTC
CATSERESRNEQFF
>few|14|TRBD1|TRBV5-1|TRBJ1-2
TGCGCCAGCAGCCCGGGACAGGGGGCCTATGGCTACACCTTC
CASSPGQGAYGYTF
>-|15|TRBD1|TRBV9|TRBJ1-1
TGTGCCAGCAGCGTAGGCGGGACAGTCCCCGGTGAAGCTTTCTTT
CASSVGGTVPGEAFF